A selection of T cell receptor beta chains follows, all from one sample in a study of blood T cell repertoires in COVID-19. The protocol was immunoSEQ multiplex PCR, while the TCRdb copy is restricted to in-frame clones and leaves out a portion. Among 150,000 to 160,000 clones, roughly nine tenths were seen once, and the ten largest hold less than 0.6%. Sample: peripheral blood. The receptor source for this set is a man aged 45-65 years with acute or convalescent COVID-19. Both conserved end residues are trimmed from each CDR3.

>TRBV5-1|TRBJ1-2
ASSLSTNGYT
>TRBV9|TRBJ2-3
ASSVGTVGADTQY
>TRBV19|TRBJ1-5
ASSIIQGQPQH
>TRBV5-1|TRBJ1-4
ASSPPGGLNEKLF
>TRBV7-2|TRBJ1-1
ASSHRGRGRVGGVTEAF
>TRBV15|TRBJ1-2
ATSRQGLNYGYT
>TRBV28|TRBJ2-1
ASIFGLAGGLNEQF
>TRBV11-2|TRBJ2-3
ASSFSTGTGADTQY
>TRBV11-3|TRBJ2-2
ASSSDLQAPGTGELF
>TRBV28|TRBJ1-1
ASGGGTEAF